The 21 T cell receptor beta chains given below trace back to one sample, sequenced in a study of T-cell reconstitution after alpha-beta-depleted transplantation in children (dated by TCRdb to the mid-2010s). Receptor amplification or capture employed PCR. Data came from an Illumina HiSeq 2500. Molecular barcoding was employed in the preparation of TCR libraries, with unique molecular identifiers being used to normalize TCRbeta repertoire quantification. The public reads were run again by TCRdb, first through fastp at Q25 and then through MiXCR, and only productive beta chains were kept. CDR3 protein duplicates are merged, each entry listing the most common genes and DNA. A total of about 420,000 distinct CDR3 sequences appear in this sample, roughly 16% of them only once. The ten largest make up around 30% of the sample. In the paper's terms, the treatment or condition label means: allogeneic hematopoietic cell transplantation with graft depleted of TCRalphabeta T cells and CD19 B cells.

The source material was PBMCs, mostly from graft donor cells, sampled 360 days after TCRalphabeta/CD19-depleted stem cell transplant. All receptors come from a boy under three years old who had a stem cell transplant for Wiskott-Aldrich syndrome, so the T cells may come from the graft donor.

The genes are TRBV7-2 and TRBJ2-7, with 8 bases that match TRBD1. Germline trimming cut 1 base from V and 0 bases from J; bases unmatched to any gene: 5. CDR1 is SGHTA and CDR2 is FQGNSA in the germline V gene. The CDR3 runs 16 residues. CDR3 protein: CASSLGRQGRSYEQYF. CDR3 sequence (DNA): TGTGCCAGCAGCTTAGGACGACAGGGGCGCTCCTACGAGCAGTACTTC.

This clonotype was seen a few times. The rearrangement links TRBV4-1 to TRBJ2-2; 13 nucleotides align to TRBD2. The V segment lost 3 bases and the J segment 3 bases; nucleotides outside the gene matches: 4. This CDR3 contains 17 residues. CDR1 is MGHRA and CDR2 is YSYEKL in the germline V gene. The CDR3 DNA reads TGCGCCAGCAGCCATGGGACTAGCGGGGCCTACACCGGGGAGCTGTTTTTT. It codes for CASSHGTSGAYTGELFF.

This chain connects TRBV12-3 or TRBV12-4 to TRBJ2-5; D might be TRBD1 (6 bases). V shed 6 bases and J shed 2 bases, with 10 bases lying between them. The CDR3 has 13 amino acids. CDR3 coding DNA: TGTGCCAGCAGGCCAGACAGGCAAGAGACCCAGTACTTC. It specifies CASRPDRQETQYF.

V and J are TRBV5-5 and TRBJ2-3, with D unresolved. There are 14 residues in the CDR3. V was clipped by 0 bases and J by 4 bases, with 9 bases between them. The germline gives CDR1 SGHKS, CDR2 YYEKEE (reference sequence). The CDR3 DNA sequence: TGTGCCAGCAGCTTGGGGCTGCGTCCAGATACGCAGTATTTT. Encoded protein: CASSLGLRPDTQYF.

V is TRBV30 and J is TRBJ2-7; possible D gene TRBD1, 6 bases. The V gene lost 7 bases and the J gene lost 1 base, with 14 bases spanning the gap. The V gene's germline CDR1 is GTSNPN and CDR2 SVGIG (reference sequence). CDR3 length equals 13 residues. As DNA, the CDR3 is TGTGCCTTTGACAGGCTAAGGTCCTACGAGCAGTACTTC. Amino acids: CAFDRLRSYEQYF.

The chain couples TRBV12-3 or TRBV12-4 to TRBJ2-1; no reliable D call. CDR3 length equals 15 residues. Trimming removed 5 bases at V and 8 bases at J, with 19 bases between. The CDR3 nucleotides are TGTGCCAGCAGTCCAAATTACCAAACCAATTATGAGCAGTTCTTC. Translation: CASSPNYQTNYEQFF.

This clonotype showed up many times. V gene TRBV18 combines with J gene TRBJ2-5; TRBD2 might be the D (5 bases). CDR1 is KGHSH, CDR2 LQKENI, per germline. Trimming shortened V by 3 bases and J by 4 bases, and 21 bases separated the two germline ends. CDR3 length: 17 amino acids. CDR3 amino acids: CASSPLPRGGIAETQYF. In DNA, the CDR3 is TGTGCCAGCTCACCCCTCCCACGTGGAGGTATCGCAGAGACCCAGTACTTC.

Points on this clonotype: One junction end does not reproduce the germline sequence, and a read error may be involved. The chain recombines TRBV3-1 with TRBJ2-1; 10 nucleotides align to TRBD2. From germline, CDR1 is LGHDT and CDR2 YNNKEL (reference sequence). This CDR3 is built from 19 residues. In DNA, the CDR3 is TGTGCCTGCAGTCTAAGGGGGACTAGCGTCCGACTTCGGGGCAATGAGCAGTTCTTC. Amino acids: CACSLRGTSVRLRGNEQFF.

This clonotype turned up a few times. V is TRBV7-9 and J is TRBJ1-3, with TRBD1 identical over 8 bases. Per the germline V gene, CDR1 is SEHNR and CDR2 is FQNEAQ (reference sequence). With 3 bases clipped from V and 4 bases from J, the junction kept 2 bases outside the gene matches. This CDR3 has 14 residues. The CDR3 loop is CASSFGTGGNTIYF. CDR3 nucleotides: TGTGCCAGCAGCTTTGGGACAGGAGGAAACACCATATATTTT.

CDR3 loop: CASRISGDDYNEQFF. The CDR3 DNA reads TGTGCCAGCAGGATTAGCGGGGACGATTACAATGAGCAGTTCTTC. The chain recombines TRBV5-5 with TRBJ2-1; 8 nucleotides match TRBD2. CDR1 and CDR2 from the germline V gene are SGHKS and YYEKEE (reference sequence). The CDR3 is 15 amino acids. V trimming: 5 bases; J trimming: 4 bases; junction bases outside the gene matches: 8.

The CDR3 bases are TGTGCCAGCCGATTTACAGGGAATAACTATGGCTACACCTTC. Amino acids: CASRFTGNNYGYTF. V usage is TRBV28 and J usage is TRBJ1-2; the D gene is possibly TRBD1 (6 bases). V lost 8 bases to trimming and J lost 1 base, with 14 bases between them. The CDR3 has 14 amino acids. Germline V gene sequence: CDR1 MDHEN, CDR2 SYDVKM.

This clonotype was detected a few times. This chain links TRBV5-1 with TRBJ2-2; D gene unclear. The CDR3 runs to 16 residues. V shed 5 bases and J shed 3 bases, with 17 bases lying between them. Germline assignment: CDR1 SGHRS and CDR2 YFSETQ. The chain's CDR3 is CASRQAGQSHTGELFF. The DNA of the CDR3 is TGCGCCAGCAGGCAAGCTGGGCAGAGTCACACCGGGGAGCTGTTTTTT. Looking up the rest from reference TRBV5-1 and TRBJ2-2 gives the full variable domain: KAGVTQTPRYLIKTRGQQVTLSCSPISGHRSVSWYQQTPGQGLQFLFEYFSETQRNKGNFPGRFSGRQFSNSRSEMNVSTLELGDSALYLCASRQAGQSHTGELFFGEGSRLTVL.

In regard to this clonotype: The junction departs from the called germline gene at one end, perhaps through a read error. The V and J genes are TRBV2 and TRBJ2-4, with D hard to call. The CDR3 loop spans 13 amino acids. Germline V gives CDR1 SNHLY, CDR2 FYNNEI. Here the CDR3 reads CASLGLAKNIQYF. The CDR3 DNA sequence: TGTGCCAGTCTGGGCTTAGCCAAAAACATCCAGTACTTC.

This clonotype was counted a few times. The J gene is TRBJ2-7, the V gene TRBV29-1, with D perhaps TRBD2 (5 bases). V dropped 3 bases and J dropped 7 bases, with 13 bases sitting between them. This CDR3 contains 12 residues. CDR1 and CDR2 from the germline V gene are SQVTM and ANQGSEA. In DNA, the CDR3 is TGCAGCGTTGATAGAGGGTTAGGGGAGCAGTACTTC. Translating gives CSVDRGLGEQYF.

This clonotype was observed a few times. The V and J genes are TRBV6-4 and TRBJ2-1; 10 bases map to TRBD2. The V gene end was trimmed by 0 bases and the J gene end by 5 bases; junction bases not matched to a gene: 7. The CDR3 runs 17 residues. Germline V lookup: CDR1 MRHNA, CDR2 SNTAGT. CDR3 nucleotides: TGTGCCAGCAGTGACTCCTTACTAGCGGGGCCCCACAATGAGCAGTTCTTC. Its translation is CASSDSLLAGPHNEQFF.

The V gene is TRBV4-3, the J gene TRBJ2-7; weak D call: TRBD1 (6 bases). The CDR3 totals 16 residues. V gave up 0 bases and J gave up 0 bases, with 12 bases separating them. Germline V gene data show CDR1 as LGHNA and CDR2 as YSLEER. CDR3 sequence (DNA): TGCGCCAGCAGCCAAGATAGGACAGCGATCTCCTACGAGCAGTACTTC. Translating gives CASSQDRTAISYEQYF.

At least ten counts were recorded for this clonotype. The chain links TRBV7-2 to TRBJ1-2; D gene unclear. The V and J ends lost 4 bases and 5 bases respectively, with 20 bases between them. From germline, CDR1 is SGHTA and CDR2 FQGNSA. This CDR3 contains 16 residues. CDR3 nucleotide sequence: TGTGCCAGCAGCTCGACTCCTAAGACTGGAACATATGGCTACACCTTC. Residues: CASSSTPKTGTYGYTF. The variable domain in full, with the rest retrieved from reference TRBV7-2 and TRBJ1-2, is GAGVSQSPSNKVTEKGKDVELRCDPISGHTALYWYRQSLGQGLEFLIYFQGNSAPDKSGLPSDRFSAERTGGSVSTLTIQRTQQEDSAVYLCASSSTPKTGTYGYTFGSGTRLTVV.

This clonotype occurred a few times. The rearrangement uses TRBV10-3 and TRBJ2-4; D possibly corresponds to TRBD2 (5 bases). The CDR3 length is 21 residues. V shed 0 bases and J shed 0 bases, with 24 bases lying between them. The germline gives CDR1 ENHRY, CDR2 SYGVKD. The CDR3 DNA reads as TGTGCCATCAGTGAGTCTCTTTTCGCTTCTACGTCAGGACTAGCCAAAAACATTCAGTACTTC. It yields the protein CAISESLFASTSGLAKNIQYF.

The V gene is TRBV5-1, the J gene TRBJ2-1; 8 nucleotides line up with TRBD2. The CDR3 runs 15 residues. Germline values: CDR1 SGHRS, CDR2 YFSETQ. J was trimmed by 4 bases and V by 4 bases; bases with no gene match: 7. CDR3: CASSLLSGAYNEQFF. The CDR3 DNA sequence: TGCGCCAGCAGCCTCCTTAGCGGGGCTTACAATGAGCAGTTCTTC.

This clonotype was found a few times. This rearrangement joins TRBV20-1 to TRBJ2-7; tentative D call: TRBD1 (6 bases). Germline CDR1 reads DFQATT; CDR2 reads SNEGSKA (reference sequence). Trimming took off 1 base at V and 1 base at J, with 11 bases between the two ends. The CDR3 is 14 residues long. CDR3 DNA sequence: TGCAGTGCTAGAGTCGCCGGGACATCCTACGAGCAGTACTTC. It is translated as CSARVAGTSYEQYF.

In its sample, this clonotype was seen a few times. The junction differs from germline at one of its ends, possibly a read error. This CDR3 reads CAISESGLAGERVF. The DNA of the CDR3 is TGTGCCATCAGTGAGTCGGGACTAGCGGGTGAGAGAGTTTTC. The gene calls are TRBV10-3 and TRBJ2-1, with 12 bases lining up with TRBD2. This CDR3 has 14 amino acids. Germline V gene data show CDR1 as ENHRY and CDR2 as SYGVKD.